These 19 T cell receptor beta chains share one sample of origin, sequenced in a study of Ad26.COV2.S vaccination and SARS-CoV-2 variants. The assay was immunoSEQ multiplex PCR, and TCRdb's table has in-frame clones only and misses some. In the table there are around 370,000 clones, approximately 90% of which are singletons. The input for sequencing was peripheral blood, taken after recovery from COVID-19. Every receptor here comes from a human donor who had recovered from COVID-19.

J is TRBJ1-1 and V is TRBV29-1; D is uncertain. This CDR3 is built from 10 residues. Germline-derived CDR1 and CDR2 are SQVTM and ANQGSEA. The CDR3 sequence is CNLWWVEAFF. For the CDR3, the DNA is TGCAACCTATGGTGGGTTGAAGCTTTCTTT.

A single count supports this clone. This chain joins TRBV5-1 and TRBJ2-3, with 16 bases identical to TRBD2. The J segment lost 6 bases and the V segment lost 0 bases, leaving 7 bases of the junction unmatched. The CDR3 is 18 amino acids. The germline V gene encodes CDR1 SGHRS and CDR2 YFSETQ. The CDR3 DNA is TGCGCCAGCAGCTTGGCCCCGGGACTAGCGGGGGGGCATGATACGCAGTATTTT. Translating it yields CASSLAPGLAGGHDTQYF.

This chain links TRBV5-4 with TRBJ2-3; 8 bases match TRBD2. This CDR3 has 15 residues. Trimming removed 6 bases from V and 7 bases from J; junction bases left unmatched: 13. Germline CDR1 reads SGHNT; CDR2 reads YYREEE (reference sequence). This CDR3 is CASTSSGGPSYTQYF. The CDR3 DNA is TGTGCCAGCACCTCCTCGGGGGGGCCATCATATACGCAGTATTTT.

This clone was found a few times. DNA of the CDR3: TGCAGTGCTGAAGCGCGAAATACGCAGTATTTT. Translated: CSAEARNTQYF. This chain links TRBV20-1 with TRBJ2-3; the D is unclear. V dropped 5 bases and J dropped 7 bases, with 10 bases sitting between them. This CDR3 has 11 residues. CDR1 is DFQATT, CDR2 SNEGSKA, per germline (reference sequence).

The rearrangement uses TRBV9 and TRBJ1-4; TRBD1 matches at 7 bases. Trimming cost V 4 bases and J 7 bases; bases outside gene matches: 7. From germline, CDR1 is SGDLS and CDR2 YYNGEE. The CDR3 totals 14 residues. In DNA form, the CDR3 reads TGTGCCAGCAGCCCGTGGGCAGGGGGTGAAAAACTGTTTTTT. As protein: CASSPWAGGEKLFF. Complete variable domain (other parts from reference TRBV9 and TRBJ1-4): DSGVTQTPKHLITATGQRVTLRCSPRSGDLSVYWYQQSLDQGLQFLIQYYNGEERAKGNILERFSAQQFPDLHSELNLSSLELGDSALYFCASSPWAGGEKLFFGSGTQLSVL.

The J gene is TRBJ1-4, the V gene TRBV27; tentatively, D is TRBD1 (6 bases). Germline V lookup: CDR1 MNHEY, CDR2 SMNVEV (reference sequence). V was cut by 6 bases and J by 7 bases, with 15 bases left in between. The CDR3 extends over 14 amino acids. The CDR3 DNA reads TGTGCCAGCAGCCTGGTCAGGGACACTGAAAAACTGTTTTTT. It is translated as CASSLVRDTEKLFF.

This rearrangement joins TRBV6-5 to TRBJ1-2, with D unresolved. V shed 2 bases and J shed 0 bases, with 7 bases lying between them. This CDR3 contains 14 residues. Germline lookup yields CDR1 MNHEY and CDR2 SVGAGI. In DNA, the CDR3 is TGTGCCAGCAGTTACAGTGATACTAACTATGGCTACACCTTC. Translated, it gives CASSYSDTNYGYTF.

V usage is TRBV7-2 and J usage is TRBJ2-3; D call uncertain. Germline assignment: CDR1 SGHTA and CDR2 FQGNSA. Deletions cut 4 bases from V and 3 bases from J, with 20 bases between. This CDR3 contains 17 residues. As DNA, the CDR3 is TGTGCCAGCAGCTCCTCCGCGAGCTTGAAATGGACAGATACGCAGTATTTT. Translating gives CASSSSASLKWTDTQYF. Combining the CDR3 with reference TRBV7-2 and TRBJ2-3 gives the whole variable domain GAGVSQSPSNKVTEKGKDVELRCDPISGHTALYWYRQSLGQGLEFLIYFQGNSAPDKSGLPSDRFSAERTGGSVSTLTIQRTQQEDSAVYLCASSSSASLKWTDTQYFGPGTRLTVL.

V is TRBV9 and J is TRBJ2-7; the D gene is possibly TRBD1 (6 bases). The V end was cut by 0 bases, the J end by 5 bases, with 15 bases between. The CDR3 is 15 residues long. Germline CDR1 SGDLS, CDR2 YYNGEE. CDR3 in amino acids: CASSVDIGQKDEQYF. As DNA, the CDR3 is TGTGCCAGCAGCGTAGACATCGGACAGAAAGACGAGCAGTACTTC.

V gene TRBV15 combines with J gene TRBJ1-1; possible D gene TRBD1, 6 bases. The CDR3 contains 14 residues. The V end was cut by 1 base, the J end by 6 bases, with 12 bases between. The germline V gene has CDR1 LNHNV and CDR2 YYDKDF (reference sequence). The CDR3 coding sequence is TGTGCCACCAGCAGAGTAAACAGGGCGGCTGAAGCTTTCTTT. Encoded protein: CATSRVNRAAEAFF.

The rearrangement links TRBV7-8 to TRBJ2-2; 10 bases line up with TRBD1. V trimming: 3 bases; J trimming: 4 bases; junction bases outside the gene matches: 14. The CDR3 has 19 amino acids. The germline V gene encodes CDR1 SGHVS and CDR2 FQNEAQ. The CDR3 sequence is CASSFAVTTGGRSTGELFF. The CDR3 coding sequence is TGTGCCAGCAGCTTCGCCGTCACGACAGGGGGCAGAAGCACCGGGGAGCTGTTTTTT.

In DNA form, the CDR3 reads TGTGCCAGTAGTCCGGGACAGCGTAATGAAAAACTGTTTTTT. Translated: CASSPGQRNEKLFF. V gene TRBV19 combines with J gene TRBJ1-4; TRBD1 matches 7 bases. Looked up from germline, CDR1 is LNHDA and CDR2 is SQIVND (reference sequence). V gave up 5 bases and J gave up 4 bases; unmatched junction bases: 4. The CDR3 length is 14 residues.

The chain combines TRBV5-6 with TRBJ2-1, with TRBD1 identical over 10 bases. Germline CDR1 is SGHDT and CDR2 is YYEEEE. V was pared by 4 bases and J by 1 base, with 8 bases of the junction left unmatched. This CDR3 is 17 amino acids long. CDR3 sequence (DNA): TGTGCCAGCAGCGCGGGGACAGGGGATCGGTCCTACAATGAGCAGTTCTTC. This sequence encodes CASSAGTGDRSYNEQFF.

V and J are TRBV15 and TRBJ1-5, with D perhaps TRBD1 (6 bases). Germline lookup yields CDR1 LNHNV and CDR2 YYDKDF (reference sequence). This CDR3 spans 13 amino acids. The V end was cut by 9 bases, the J end by 5 bases, with 14 bases between. The chain's CDR3 is CATSQGGDQPQHF. CDR3 DNA: TGTGCCACTAGCCAAGGGGGTGATCAGCCCCAGCATTTT.

This chain joins TRBV5-3 and TRBJ1-1; TRBD1 is a possible D gene (5 bases). TRBV5-3 has ORF status, its function being uncertain. This CDR3 is built from 12 residues. Trimming removed 7 bases at V and 3 bases at J, with 10 bases between. In DNA, the CDR3 is TGTGCCAGACCCAGGGACCACACTGAAGCTTTCTTT. It translates to CARPRDHTEAFF.

The chain is built from TRBV7-2 and TRBJ1-2; no clear D gene. Trimming took 3 bases from V and 5 from J, leaving 10 bases between them. Germline CDR1 is SGHTA and CDR2 is FQGNSA. The CDR3 length is 13 residues. The chain's CDR3 is CASSFGDLYGYTF. The CDR3 region has the DNA TGTGCCAGCAGCTTCGGGGATTTATATGGCTACACCTTC.

This clone has more than one count but fewer than ten. The rearrangement links TRBV7-8 to TRBJ1-2, with TRBD1 as a possible D gene (5 bases). Trimming removed 5 bases from V and 0 bases from J, with 13 bases in between. Germline V gene sequence: CDR1 SGHVS, CDR2 FQNEAQ. The CDR3 spans 15 residues. CDR3 amino acids: CASSLGTDPNYGYTF. CDR3 DNA sequence: TGTGCCAGCAGCCTCGGGACCGATCCTAACTATGGCTACACCTTC.

The V and J genes are TRBV4-1 and TRBJ2-7; D gene unclear. This CDR3 has 14 residues. Trimming cost V 1 base and J 9 bases, with 16 bases left between them. The germline V gene encodes CDR1 MGHRA and CDR2 YSYEKL. CDR3 bases: TGCGCCAGCAGCCAAGCTGAAGACGGCTATGGGCAGTACTTC. This encodes CASSQAEDGYGQYF.

This rearrangement joins TRBV6-6 to TRBJ1-5; TRBD1 matches 7 bases. The CDR3 runs to 12 residues. The V segment lost 8 bases and the J segment 6 bases; nucleotides outside the gene matches: 4. Germline-derived CDR1 and CDR2 are MNHNY and SVGAGI (reference sequence). CDR3 protein: CASGGQTQPQHF. The CDR3 DNA follows: TGTGCCAGCGGGGGACAGACTCAGCCCCAGCATTTT.